The 29 T cell receptor beta chains presented below share a single source sample, sequenced in a study of human T cells and chemical hapten exposure. Stated time point: patch test 3, about 24 weeks after DPC sensitization. The sample's treatment: therapeutic diphenylcyclopropenone sensitization with weekly scalp DPC. TCRdb reprocessed the RACE reads with MiXCR, giving one entry per CDR3 protein. Of roughly 71,000 distinct CDR3 sequences in the sample, roughly 10% were seen once. Sequences were derived from whole blood, sampled in connection with sensitization to the hapten diphenylcyclopropenone (DPC). All receptors derive from a woman between 45 and 65 years old with alopecia areata. Some clones in this sample may be carry-over from other donors' samples.

This chain connects TRBV7-9 to TRBJ1-1; D gene unclear. The germline V gene encodes CDR1 SEHNR and CDR2 FQNEAQ (reference sequence). Trimming removed 1 base at V and 1 base at J, with 7 bases between. There are 14 residues in the CDR3. This chain's CDR3 is CASSLGQQNTEAFF. The CDR3 coding sequence is TGTGCCAGCAGCTTAGGGCAGCAGAACACTGAAGCTTTCTTT.

V and J are TRBV18 and TRBJ2-7; TRBD2 aligns across 11 bases. Germline V gene lookup returns CDR1 KGHSH and CDR2 LQKENI. There are 16 residues in the CDR3. The V segment lost 3 bases and the J segment 2 bases; nucleotides outside the gene matches: 6. CDR3 loop: CASSPGTSGVPYEQYF. The CDR3, as DNA: TGTGCCAGCTCACCCGGGACTAGCGGTGTGCCCTACGAGCAGTACTTC.

Note on this clonotype: Possible read error: a much larger clone is one base away. The chain employs TRBV7-2 and TRBJ2-7; a possible D gene is TRBD2 (6 bases). Trimming left V 4 bases short and J 12 bases short, with 22 bases between. Germline CDR1 and CDR2: SGHTA and FQGNSA. This CDR3 has 14 residues. This CDR3 reads CASSSRDLRVGRYF. The CDR3 DNA is TGTGCCAGCAGCTCGCGGGACCTTAGAGTTGGGCGGTACTTC. Filled out from reference TRBV7-2 and TRBJ2-7, the complete variable domain reads GAGVSQSPSNKVTEKGKDVELRCDPISGHTALYWYRQSLGQGLEFLIYFQGNSAPDKSGLPSDRFSAERTGGSVSTLTIQRTQQEDSAVYLCASSSRDLRVGRYFGPGTRLTVT.

This clonotype has only a few counts. This chain joins TRBV28 and TRBJ2-2; D is perhaps TRBD2 (5 bases). This CDR3 has 15 residues. Germline CDR1 and CDR2: MDHEN and SYDVKM. Trimming stripped 7 bases from V and 0 bases from J, with 12 bases between. CDR3 loop: CASTFGGSNTGELFF. The CDR3 DNA sequence: TGTGCCAGCACCTTCGGAGGTTCGAACACCGGGGAGCTGTTTTTT.

This clonotype occurred many times. The J gene is TRBJ2-2, the V gene TRBV7-9; 7 nucleotides align to TRBD1. V was clipped by 5 bases and J by 6 bases; unmatched bases: 3. CDR1 and CDR2 (germline): SEHNR, FQNEAQ (reference sequence). The CDR3 spans 13 residues. DNA of the CDR3: TGTGCCAGCAGCGAGCAGGGGGCCGGGGAGCTGTTTTTT. Translating gives CASSEQGAGELFF.

For this clonotype: Given a much more abundant clone one base away, this may be a read error. This chain links TRBV7-2 with TRBJ2-1; D is possibly TRBD2 (6 bases). The CDR3 runs to 15 residues. Germline CDR1 reads SGHTA; CDR2 reads FQGNSA. The DNA of the CDR3 is TGTGCCAGGAGCTTAGGCGGGGCCAACTACAATGAGCAGTTCTTC. Translating gives CARSLGGANYNEQFF.

The chain uses TRBV25-1 and TRBJ1-1; no definite D call. This CDR3 contains 14 residues. CDR1 is MGHDK, CDR2 SYGVNS, per germline. Trimming took 1 base from V and 6 from J, leaving 12 bases between them. CDR3: CASSESLVRAEAFF. The CDR3 DNA reads TGTGCCAGCAGTGAATCCCTCGTGAGGGCTGAAGCTTTCTTT. The variable domain in full, with the rest retrieved from reference TRBV25-1 and TRBJ1-1, is EADIYQTPRYLVIGTGKKITLECSQTMGHDKMYWYQQDPGMELHLIHYSYGVNSTEKGDLSSESTVSRIRTEHFPLTLESARPSHTSQYLCASSESLVRAEAFFGQGTRLTVV.

This chain uses TRBV7-9 with TRBJ1-2, with D maybe TRBD1 (5 bases). In germline, CDR1 is SEHNR, CDR2 FQNEAQ (reference sequence). V gave up 5 bases and J gave up 14 bases, with 18 bases separating them. The CDR3 has 12 residues. The CDR3 protein is CASSGLQALSTF. The DNA of the CDR3 is TGTGCCAGCAGCGGCCTACAGGCCCTCTCTACCTTC.

V gene TRBV12-3 or TRBV12-4 combines with J gene TRBJ2-7; 8 positions match TRBD2. V lost 6 bases and J lost 0; bases outside the gene matches: 7. The CDR3 has 15 residues. This chain's CDR3 is CASSLGGLVSYEQYF. The CDR3 nucleotides read TGTGCCAGCAGCCTAGGGGGACTAGTCTCCTACGAGCAGTACTTC.

This clonotype was seen only once. An end of the junction does not agree with germline; a read error may underlie this. The chain combines TRBV3-1 with TRBJ2-3; D is possibly TRBD1 or TRBD2 (5 bases each). CDR1 and CDR2 (germline): LGHDT, YNNKEL (reference sequence). The CDR3 spans 18 residues. CDR3 DNA: TGTGCCAGCAGCCCCAGCCCCCATCGGGGCCCGGTCACAGATATGCAGTATTTT. Protein: CASSPSPHRGPVTDMQYF.

This clonotype was seen a few times. The rearrangement joins TRBV7-2 to TRBJ2-1; 7 bases are shared with TRBD2. The germline V gene has CDR1 SGHTA and CDR2 FQGNSA. The ends lost 3 bases at V and 0 bases at J; junction bases unmatched: 8. The CDR3 consists of 17 residues. As DNA, the CDR3 is TGTGCCAGCAGCTTTGGGGCTAGCGGCCCCTCCTACAATGAGCAGTTCTTC. Protein sequence: CASSFGASGPSYNEQFF.

This clonotype showed up just a few times. The V and J genes are TRBV3-1 and TRBJ1-2; 7 nucleotides agree with TRBD1. The V gene's germline CDR1 is LGHDT and CDR2 YNNKEL (reference sequence). The CDR3 sequence is 13 residues long. With 3 bases clipped from V and 4 bases from J, the junction kept 2 bases outside the gene matches. The CDR3 bases are TGTGCCAGCAGCCAGACAGGGCTCTATGGCTACACCTTC. It encodes CASSQTGLYGYTF.

This clonotype was picked up many times. The chain combines TRBV4-3 with TRBJ1-6, with D possibly being TRBD1 (6 bases). V lost 0 bases and J lost 8, with 14 bases in between. Germline V lookup: CDR1 LGHNA, CDR2 YSLEER. The CDR3 is made up of 16 amino acids. CDR3 nucleotides: TGCGCCAGCAGCCAAGACGCCGACAGGTGGTATTCACCCCTCCACTTT. Its translation is CASSQDADRWYSPLHF.

This clonotype was observed many times. The chain is built from TRBV2 and TRBJ2-7, with no clear D. CDR3 length: 15 residues. Trimming took 3 bases from V and 0 from J, leaving 12 bases between them. Germline CDR1 reads SNHLY; CDR2 reads FYNNEI. In nucleotides, the CDR3 is TGTGCCAGCAGTGAGGGTTTCCTTAGCTCCTACGAGCAGTACTTC. Its protein is CASSEGFLSSYEQYF.

This clonotype came up a few times. V and J are TRBV6-2 or TRBV6-3 and TRBJ2-7, with 7 bases matching TRBD1. The CDR3 has 13 amino acids. CDR1 and CDR2 (germline): MNHEY, SVGEGT. The V and J ends lost 10 bases and 7 bases, in that order; junction bases with no gene match: 13. CDR3 sequence reads: CANSRDSPGEQYF. For the CDR3, the DNA is TGTGCCAATAGCAGGGACAGCCCAGGAGAGCAGTACTTC.

This clonotype was detected ten times or more. The chain joins TRBV12-3 or TRBV12-4 to TRBJ2-7; TRBD1 aligns across 9 bases. The CDR3 length is 15 residues. Losses at the gene ends were 3 bases for V and 2 bases for J; bases not matched to a gene: 5. CDR3 bases: TGTGCCAGCAGTTTGGGGGGGACAGGGACCTACGAGCAGTACTTC. As protein: CASSLGGTGTYEQYF.

This clonotype was counted at least ten times. The chain has TRBV19 and TRBJ1-2, with D perhaps matching TRBD1 (5 bases). From germline, CDR1 is LNHDA and CDR2 SQIVND (reference sequence). V lost 1 base, J lost 5 bases, and 11 bases lay in between. This CDR3 contains 14 residues. In DNA form, the CDR3 reads TGTGCCAGTAGTATAGCAGGCAGGGCATATGGCTACACCTTC. Translated, it gives CASSIAGRAYGYTF.

This clonotype was observed at least ten times. V gene TRBV7-6 combines with J gene TRBJ1-1; D gene unclear. Per the germline V gene, CDR1 is SGHVS and CDR2 is FNYEAQ. V gave up 2 bases and J gave up 5 bases, with 12 bases separating them. The CDR3 is made up of 14 amino acids. In DNA form, the CDR3 reads TGTGCCAGCAGCTTATCCCCAGCCGGGACTGAAGCTTTCTTT. As protein: CASSLSPAGTEAFF.

In this sample, this clonotype turned up many times. The V gene is TRBV7-8, the J gene TRBJ1-2, with no clear D. The V gene lost 4 bases and the J gene lost 4 bases, with 10 bases spanning the gap. This CDR3 region has 13 residues. CDR1 is SGHVS and CDR2 is FQNEAQ in the germline V gene. The CDR3 DNA sequence: TGTGCCAGCAGCTCTGATGTCCTCTATGGCTACACCTTC. It translates to CASSSDVLYGYTF.

This chain connects TRBV11-3 to TRBJ2-1, with D possibly TRBD1 on 6 matching bases. The CDR3 covers 15 residues. From germline, CDR1 is SGHNT and CDR2 YENEEA. V gave up 5 bases and J gave up 7 bases, with 18 bases separating them. CDR3 bases: TGTGCCAGCAGCCGAACAACAGGGACGCTTAATGAGCAGTTCTTC. It is translated as CASSRTTGTLNEQFF.

There are many counts of this clonotype. The rearrangement links TRBV5-1 to TRBJ2-3, with D possibly matching TRBD1 (5 bases). Trimming removed 6 bases at V and 0 bases at J, with 14 bases between. Per germline, CDR1 SGHRS and CDR2 YFSETQ. This CDR3 has 15 amino acids. CDR3 sequence (DNA): TGCGCCAGCACCAAGCAGGGCTCTAGCACAGATACGCAGTATTTT. Residues: CASTKQGSSTDTQYF.

This clonotype occurred many times. The chain has TRBV28 and TRBJ2-7, with no clear D. Germline V lookup: CDR1 MDHEN, CDR2 SYDVKM. CDR3 size: 14 residues. V shed 7 bases and J shed 1 base, with 14 bases lying between them. The chain's CDR3 is CASTNSPLSYEQYF. CDR3 DNA sequence: TGTGCCAGCACGAATAGCCCTCTGTCCTACGAGCAGTACTTC.

In this sample, this clonotype turned up a few times. The rearrangement uses TRBV6-5 and TRBJ2-7; 8 nucleotides agree with TRBD1. Germline values: CDR1 MNHEY, CDR2 SVGAGI. The CDR3 spans 15 residues. V gave up 2 bases and J gave up 5 bases; unmatched junction bases: 8. The DNA for the CDR3 is TGTGCCAGCAGTTACGGGTCAGGGGGCTTCGACGAGCAGTACTTC. Residues: CASSYGSGGFDEQYF.

This clonotype has ten or more counts. This chain connects TRBV7-6 to TRBJ2-6; 10 nucleotides align to TRBD1. The CDR3 consists of 17 residues. Germline V gene lookup returns CDR1 SGHVS and CDR2 FNYEAQ. The J segment lost 4 bases and the V segment lost 4 bases, leaving 7 bases of the junction unmatched. The CDR3 DNA follows: TGTGCCAGCAGCTCCGGGACAGGGGTCTCCGGGGCCAACGTCCTGACTTTC. Protein: CASSSGTGVSGANVLTF.

This clonotype was counted between two and nine times. The gene calls are TRBV18 and TRBJ1-1; unclear D gene. The CDR3 totals 12 residues. Per germline, CDR1 KGHSH and CDR2 LQKENI. V lost 5 bases and J lost 5, with 9 bases in between. This CDR3 is CASSTPATEAFF. The CDR3 nucleotides are TGTGCCAGCTCAACTCCGGCAACTGAAGCTTTCTTT.

This clonotype was seen repeatedly, ten times or more. This CDR3 reads CSVVRQGSEKLFF. As DNA, the CDR3 is TGCAGCGTTGTGCGACAGGGCAGTGAAAAACTGTTTTTT. The chain has TRBV29-1 and TRBJ1-4, with 7 bases aligning to TRBD1. V lost 4 bases to trimming and J lost 7 bases; unmatched junction nucleotides: 6. This CDR3 comprises 13 residues. CDR1 and CDR2 (germline): SQVTM, ANQGSEA. Based on the CDR3 plus reference TRBV29-1 and TRBJ1-4, the full variable domain is SAVISQKPSRDICQRGTSLTIQCQVDSQVTMMFWYRQQPGQSLTLIATANQGSEATYESGFVIDKFPISRPNLTFSTLTVSNMSPEDSSIYLCSVVRQGSEKLFFGSGTQLSVL.

A few counts support this clonotype. The chain combines TRBV29-1 with TRBJ2-1; 9 bases match TRBD2. Per germline, CDR1 SQVTM and CDR2 ANQGSEA. J lost 4 bases, V lost 7 bases, and 11 bases had no gene match. The CDR3 sequence is 15 residues long. CDR3 coding DNA: TGCAGCGCGCTGCCAGCGGGAGGAATATACAATGAGCAGTTCTTC. Protein product: CSALPAGGIYNEQFF.

The chain carries TRBV7-2 and TRBJ2-5; D remains ambiguous. Trimming cost V 3 bases and J 5 bases, with 7 bases left between them. In germline, CDR1 is SGHTA, CDR2 FQGNSA. This CDR3 contains 12 residues. The CDR3 region is CASSFPRETQYF. The CDR3 nucleotides are TGTGCCAGCAGCTTCCCTCGGGAGACCCAGTACTTC.

This clonotype was seen ten or more times. CDR3 protein: CASSGSRGPGELFF. In DNA, the CDR3 is TGTGCCAGCTCAGGTTCCAGGGGACCCGGGGAGCTGTTTTTT. The rearrangement joins TRBV7-7 to TRBJ2-2, with D maybe TRBD1 (6 bases). Germline V gives CDR1 SSHAT, CDR2 FNYEAQ (reference sequence). This CDR3 is 14 amino acids long. Trimming took 8 bases from V and 6 from J, leaving 16 bases between them. The complete variable domain, with remaining parts taken from reference TRBV7-7 and TRBJ2-2, reads GAGVSQSPRYKVTKRGQDVTLRCDPISSHATLYWYQQALGQGPEFLTYFNYEAQPDKSGLPSDRFSAERPEGSISTLTIQRTEQRDSAMYRCASSGSRGPGELFFGEGSRLTVL.